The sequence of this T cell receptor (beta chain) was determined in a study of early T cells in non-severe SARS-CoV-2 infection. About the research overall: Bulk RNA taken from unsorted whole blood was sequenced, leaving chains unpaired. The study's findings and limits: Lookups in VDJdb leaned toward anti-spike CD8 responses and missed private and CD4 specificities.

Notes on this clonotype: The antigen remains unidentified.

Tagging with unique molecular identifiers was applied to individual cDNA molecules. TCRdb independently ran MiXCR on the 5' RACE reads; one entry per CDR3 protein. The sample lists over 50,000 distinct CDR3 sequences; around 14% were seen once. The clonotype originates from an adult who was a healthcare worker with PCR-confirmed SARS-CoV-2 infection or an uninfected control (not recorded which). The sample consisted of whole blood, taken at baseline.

The DNA for the CDR3 is TGCGCCAGCAGCTACAGGGATCCTAATGAAAAACTGTTTTTT. Amino acids: CASSYRDPNEKLFF. The genes are TRBV5-1 and TRBJ1-4; D may be TRBD1 (6 bases). V was cut by 3 bases and J by 3 bases, with 9 bases left in between. Germline-derived CDR1 and CDR2 are SGHRS and YFSETQ. The CDR3 totals 14 residues. Supplemented by reference TRBV5-1 and TRBJ1-4, the full variable domain reads KAGVTQTPRYLIKTRGQQVTLSCSPISGHRSVSWYQQTPGQGLQFLFEYFSETQRNKGNFPGRFSGRQFSNSRSEMNVSTLELGDSALYLCASSYRDPNEKLFFGSGTQLSVL.